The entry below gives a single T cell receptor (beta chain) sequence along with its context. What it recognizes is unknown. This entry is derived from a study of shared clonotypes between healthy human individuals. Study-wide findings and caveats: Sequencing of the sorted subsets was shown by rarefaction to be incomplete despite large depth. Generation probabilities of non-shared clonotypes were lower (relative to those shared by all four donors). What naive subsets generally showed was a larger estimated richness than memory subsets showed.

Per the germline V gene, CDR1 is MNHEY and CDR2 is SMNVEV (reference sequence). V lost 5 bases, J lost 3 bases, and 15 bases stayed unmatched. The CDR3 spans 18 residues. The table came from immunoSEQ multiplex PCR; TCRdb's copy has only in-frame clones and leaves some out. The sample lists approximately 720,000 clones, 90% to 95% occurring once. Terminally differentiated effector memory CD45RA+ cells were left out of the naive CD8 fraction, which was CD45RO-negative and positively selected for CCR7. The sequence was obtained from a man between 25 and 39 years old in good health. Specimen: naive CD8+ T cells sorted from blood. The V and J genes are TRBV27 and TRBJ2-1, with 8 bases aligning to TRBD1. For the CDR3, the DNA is TGTGCCAGCAGTCCCCCCGGTTGGGTACAGGGGGGCTACAATGAGCAGTTCTTC. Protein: CASSPPGWVQGGYNEQFF.